This is a list of T cell receptor beta chains from one sample in a study of tumor T cells in aggressive B-cell lymphoma. The repertoire was sequenced with immunoSEQ multiplex PCR; TCRdb's copy has only in-frame clones and lacks some. The table has 9,500 to 10,000 clones, roughly 85% seen once. Sequenced input: tumor tissue. The receptors were sampled from an adult with diffuse large B cell lymphoma. The conserved cysteine and the conserved F or W are not part of the CDR3 here. The D gene is left open where the match is weak.

J gene,V gene,D gene,CDR3 protein
TRBJ2-1,TRBV2,TRBD2,ASKILAGIHNEQF
TRBJ2-4,TRBV4-1,.,ASSQEVGANAKNIQY
TRBJ2-7,TRBV28,TRBD2,ASTRGDSYEQY
TRBJ2-7,TRBV2,.,ASTWDTFYEQY
TRBJ2-1,TRBV19,TRBD2,ASSKQAGGSYNEQF
TRBJ2-2,TRBV19,TRBD2,ASSPISLAGGPFTGELF
TRBJ2-4,TRBV7-2,.,ASSLFAETKNIQY
TRBJ1-2,TRBV13,TRBD1,ASSLTGDLRYGYT
TRBJ1-1,TRBV10-3,.,ANRFKREETMNTEAF
TRBJ1-5,TRBV18,.,ASSLAGGNQPQH
TRBJ2-7,TRBV7-2,.,ASSLGGHSYEQY
TRBJ1-1,TRBV30,TRBD1,ASQGATEAF
TRBJ2-2,TRBV18,TRBD2,ASSALLAGPETGELF
TRBJ1-5,TRBV19,.,ASRPGRHQPQH
TRBJ1-5,TRBV10-1,.,ASSARYAYSNQPQH
TRBJ2-7,TRBV5-1,.,ASSETNFEQY
TRBJ2-1,TRBV18,TRBD1,ASSGRDRGSSEQF
TRBJ2-1,TRBV7-2,.,ASSPLDSWF